This T cell receptor beta chain was captured in a study of Ad26.COV2.S vaccination and SARS-CoV-2 variants. Whole-study context: Recipients of Ad26.COV2.S got it intramuscularly, once or twice 56 days apart. Study-level points and caveats: Analyses that measured TCR breadth and depth may have underestimated total T cell responses. People given the vaccine had a wider spike-specific TCR breadth than placebo recipients did. Measurement of non-spike TCR breadth gave similar results in vaccine and placebo recipients.

V was pared by 0 bases and J by 9 bases, with 10 bases between. From germline, CDR1 is SGHRS and CDR2 YFSETQ. This CDR3 has 14 residues. Treatment indicated: some 20 received Ad26.COV2.S at low or high dose, single or two shots; several received placebo; per-sample allocation not given. Sampling took place 63 days after the first vaccine or placebo injection. For this clone: What it binds is unknown.

TCRdb's table, derived via immunoSEQ multiplex PCR, lists solely in-frame clones and lacks some. The sample lists more than 300,000 clones; around 83% were seen once. The receptor's source is a person between 18 and 59 years old who received the Ad26.COV2.S COVID-19 vaccine or a placebo. The source was peripheral blood, collected in a trial of Ad26.COV2.S vaccine versus placebo. The chain uses TRBV5-1 and TRBJ1-6; D remains unclear. The CDR3 region is CASSLDGVGSPLHF. In DNA, the CDR3 is TGCGCCAGCAGCTTGGATGGGGTTGGTTCACCCCTCCACTTT.